The 27 T cell receptor beta chains presented below share a single source sample, sequenced in a study of neurological immune-mediated disorders. TCRdb processed the 5' RACE reads anew with MiXCR; each CDR3 protein has one entry. The sample holds some 29,000 distinct CDR3 sequences, around 6.3% seen once. Source material: PBMCs. The receptor set was obtained from a woman aged 50 to 65 in good health.

As regards this clonotype: The junction departs from germline at one end; a sequencing error may be responsible. V usage is TRBV27 and J usage is TRBJ2-7; 9 bases line up with TRBD1. The CDR3 totals 18 residues. The germline gives CDR1 MNHEY, CDR2 SMNVEV (reference sequence). The chain's CDR3 is CASSYRGGTGTGLYKQYF. CDR3 nucleotide sequence: TGTGCCAGTAGTTATAGGGGGGGCACCGGGACAGGGTTGTACAAGCAGTACTTC.

By proportion, this clonotype is medium-sized (0.01 to 0.1%). The J gene is TRBJ1-2, the V gene TRBV14, with TRBD1 identical over 7 bases. Germline V gene sequence: CDR1 SGHDN, CDR2 FVKESK. Germline trimming cut 4 bases from V and 1 base from J; bases unmatched to any gene: 6. The CDR3 is made up of 15 amino acids. CDR3 DNA: TGTGCCAGCAGCCGCCCTGGACAGGTTAACTATGGCTACACCTTC. The encoded protein is CASSRPGQVNYGYTF.

This clonotype came up many times. V usage is TRBV18 and J usage is TRBJ2-7; 10 bases map to TRBD1. The V gene's germline CDR1 is KGHSH and CDR2 LQKENI. The CDR3 is 17 amino acids. After removal of 0 bases from V and 3 bases from J, the junction contained 8 bases not matched to a gene. The CDR3 loop is CASSPPTGQGVNYEQYF. The CDR3 DNA follows: TGTGCCAGCTCACCACCGACAGGACAGGGGGTCAACTACGAGCAGTACTTC.

In its sample, this clonotype was seen many times. The chain recombines TRBV30 with TRBJ1-2; D ambiguous. Per germline, CDR1 GTSNPN and CDR2 SVGIG (reference sequence). The CDR3 runs to 12 residues. V was clipped by 3 bases and J by 8 bases, with 13 bases between them. In DNA form, the CDR3 reads TGTGCCTGGAGCCGTCCGGGATTGGGCTACACCTTC. Its translation: CAWSRPGLGYTF.

The chain uses TRBV28 and TRBJ1-6, with D uncertain. CDR3 size: 14 residues. V lost 5 bases and J 8 bases, leaving 13 bases between the germline ends. Germline-derived CDR1 and CDR2 are MDHEN and SYDVKM. As DNA, the CDR3 is TGTGCCAGCAGTGAAAGTGGCGGTCATTCACCCCTCCACTTT. This gives the protein CASSESGGHSPLHF.

This clonotype was found many times. The chain links TRBV5-1 to TRBJ1-6, with TRBD1 as a possible D gene (5 bases). The V end was cut by 1 base, the J end by 6 bases, with 17 bases between. Looked up from germline, CDR1 is SGHRS and CDR2 is YFSETQ. This CDR3 comprises 17 residues. The CDR3 spells CASSLLSGPGSNSPLHF. The CDR3 bases are TGCGCCAGCAGCTTGTTATCAGGGCCAGGGAGTAATTCACCCCTCCACTTT.

This clonotype has a count of ten or more. This sequence joins TRBV18 and TRBJ2-1, with TRBD2 matching 7 bases. The CDR3 is 17 residues long. V was clipped by 0 bases and J by 0 bases; unmatched bases: 5. Germline V gene data show CDR1 as KGHSH and CDR2 as LQKENI. CDR3 amino acids: CASSPPGLRSSYNEQFF. The CDR3 coding sequence is TGTGCCAGCTCACCACCGGGACTACGGAGCTCCTACAATGAGCAGTTCTTC.

This chain links TRBV11-2 with TRBJ1-1, with D unresolved. Trimming stripped 0 bases from V and 0 bases from J, with 8 bases between. Per germline, CDR1 SGHAT and CDR2 FQNNGV. The CDR3 runs 15 residues. The CDR3 bases are TGTGCCAGCAGCTTAGACCCAGACATGAACACTGAAGCTTTCTTT. Its protein product is CASSLDPDMNTEAFF.

In its sample, this clonotype was seen many times. The chain is built from TRBV28 and TRBJ2-6, with TRBD2 identical over 12 bases. This CDR3 region has 18 residues. CDR1 and CDR2 (germline): MDHEN, SYDVKM. Trimming took 5 bases from V and 0 from J; bases not matched to a gene: 5. This chain's CDR3 is CASSDGLAGTSGANVLTF. For the CDR3, the DNA is TGTGCCAGCAGTGATGGACTAGCGGGGACCTCTGGGGCCAACGTCCTGACTTTC.

In this sample, this clonotype turned up many times. The chain carries TRBV6-6 and TRBJ2-7, with 13 positions matching TRBD2. CDR1 MNHNY and CDR2 SVGAGI come from the germline V gene (reference sequence). CDR3 length equals 16 residues. Trimming took 0 bases from V and 2 from J; bases not matched to a gene: 1. CDR3 region: CASSYSGLAGTYEQYF. For the CDR3, the DNA is TGTGCCAGCAGTTACTCGGGACTAGCGGGGACCTACGAGCAGTACTTC.

There are many counts of this clonotype. V is TRBV4-2 and J is TRBJ1-2; no clear D gene. The V and J ends lost 3 bases and 2 bases respectively, with 16 bases between them. CDR1 and CDR2 (germline): LGHNA, YNFKEQ. This CDR3 is 16 amino acids long. This chain's CDR3 is CASSQGDLGYNYGYTF. DNA of the CDR3: TGTGCCAGCAGCCAGGGAGACTTAGGTTACAACTATGGCTACACCTTC.

The genes are TRBV2 and TRBJ2-1; possible D gene TRBD2, 6 bases. CDR1 is SNHLY and CDR2 is FYNNEI in the germline V gene. The CDR3 consists of 16 residues. The V end was cut by 5 bases, the J end by 5 bases, with 19 bases between. The CDR3 protein is CASSPNIPTGDNEQFF. The CDR3 DNA reads TGTGCCAGCAGTCCCAACATTCCCACGGGGGACAATGAGCAGTTCTTC.

This clonotype occurred many times. The CDR3 protein is CASSQDELPIGVDTQYF. CDR3 sequence (DNA): TGTGCCAGCAGCCAAGATGAGCTACCAATTGGGGTAGATACGCAGTATTTT. The chain links TRBV14 to TRBJ2-3; no clear D gene. From germline, CDR1 is SGHDN and CDR2 FVKESK. V lost 0 bases to trimming and J lost 5 bases, with 18 bases between them. This CDR3 spans 17 amino acids.

This clonotype was observed at least ten times. This chain links TRBV19 with TRBJ1-1; D gene uncertain. The V gene lost 7 bases and the J gene lost 1 base, with 13 bases spanning the gap. This CDR3 contains 14 residues. The germline gives CDR1 LNHDA, CDR2 SQIVND (reference sequence). CDR3 loop: CASKLIGANTEAFF. The CDR3 region has the DNA TGTGCCAGTAAATTGATTGGTGCGAACACTGAAGCTTTCTTT.

This clonotype was observed many times. The genes are TRBV20-1 and TRBJ1-5; D is ambiguous. Looked up from germline, CDR1 is DFQATT and CDR2 is SNEGSKA (reference sequence). Deletions cut 3 bases from V and 11 bases from J, with 23 bases between. The CDR3 extends over 15 amino acids. The CDR3 sequence: CSARLSAGGLGSQHF. In DNA, the CDR3 is TGCAGTGCTAGGCTATCGGCAGGCGGGTTAGGATCCCAGCATTTT.

This clonotype was observed at least ten times. The chain is built from TRBV20-1 and TRBJ2-7; possibly TRBD1 for D (6 bases). The germline V and J ends were trimmed by 5 bases and 0 bases, with 14 bases remaining between them. Looked up from germline, CDR1 is DFQATT and CDR2 is SNEGSKA (reference sequence). The CDR3 totals 14 residues. The CDR3 DNA is TGCAGTGCTCAAAAAGGGGGAAGCTCCTACGAGCAGTACTTC. It yields the protein CSAQKGGSSYEQYF.

This clonotype was found a few times. The chain joins TRBV5-5 to TRBJ1-1; D is unclear. CDR3 size: 13 residues. The V and J ends lost 2 bases and 8 bases respectively, with 13 bases between them. Germline assignment: CDR1 SGHKS and CDR2 YYEKEE (reference sequence). As DNA, the CDR3 is TGTGCCAGCAGCTTCCGAGATGGGGTCGAAGCTTTCTTT. Protein sequence: CASSFRDGVEAFF.

The rearrangement links TRBV20-1 to TRBJ2-3; 10 bases map to TRBD1. Germline assignment: CDR1 DFQATT and CDR2 SNEGSKA (reference sequence). The CDR3 runs to 14 residues. J gave up 6 bases and V 6 bases, and 9 bases lay outside the gene matches. The CDR3 sequence is CSASGTGASDTQYF. Written as DNA, the CDR3 is TGCAGTGCCTCCGGGACAGGGGCGTCGGATACGCAGTATTTT.

This clonotype was found many times. CDR3 region: CASSYSKEIGYTF. As DNA, the CDR3 is TGTGCCAGCAGTTACTCGAAAGAAATTGGCTACACCTTC. This chain links TRBV6-2 or TRBV6-3 with TRBJ1-2; D uncertain. The CDR3 covers 13 residues. The V gene lost 0 bases and the J gene lost 7 bases, with 9 bases spanning the gap. Germline V gives CDR1 MNHEY, CDR2 SVGEGT.

This clonotype was detected many times. The chain combines TRBV14 with TRBJ1-2, with unresolved D. Germline CDR1 reads SGHDN; CDR2 reads FVKESK. V gave up 0 bases and J gave up 5 bases, with 13 bases separating them. The CDR3 length is 15 residues. This chain's CDR3 is CASSQESAVGYGYTF. DNA of the CDR3: TGTGCCAGCAGCCAAGAAAGTGCAGTGGGATATGGCTACACCTTC. The full variable domain, with the rest looked up from reference TRBV14 and TRBJ1-2, is EAGVTQFPSHSVIEKGQTVTLRCDPISGHDNLYWYRRVMGKEIKFLLHFVKESKQDESGMPNNRFLAERTGGTYSTLKVQPAELEDSGVYFCASSQESAVGYGYTFGSGTRLTVV.

This clonotype was detected ten times or more. This rearrangement joins TRBV4-3 to TRBJ2-5; D is possibly TRBD1 or TRBD2 (7 bases each). In germline, CDR1 is LGHNA, CDR2 YSLEER. The CDR3 is 17 residues long. V lost 0 bases to trimming and J lost 4 bases, with 18 bases between them. CDR3 sequence: CASSQDWNRGGVETQYF. Written as DNA, the CDR3 is TGCGCCAGCAGCCAAGATTGGAACAGGGGAGGGGTAGAGACCCAGTACTTC.

The genes are TRBV18 and TRBJ2-7, with D possibly matching TRBD1 (5 bases). Germline V lookup: CDR1 KGHSH, CDR2 LQKENI. CDR3 length equals 15 residues. Trimming shortened V by 0 bases and J by 2 bases, and 11 bases separated the two germline ends. CDR3 coding DNA: TGTGCCAGCTCACCACCGGGGCAGCTCGCCTACGAGCAGTACTTC. Translation gives CASSPPGQLAYEQYF.

This clonotype appeared many times. The chain has TRBV7-3 and TRBJ2-3, with D perhaps being TRBD1 or TRBD2 (5 bases each). There are 16 residues in the CDR3. Trimming took off 5 bases at V and 1 base at J, with 16 bases between the two ends. CDR1 is SGHTA and CDR2 is FQGTGA in the germline V gene. The CDR3 is CASSIQSGSGTDTQYF. The CDR3 DNA sequence: TGTGCCAGCAGCATACAATCAGGGAGTGGCACAGATACGCAGTATTTT.

The J gene is TRBJ2-3, the V gene TRBV4-1, with D maybe TRBD1 (6 bases). Trimming removed 0 bases at V and 6 bases at J, with 19 bases between. The CDR3 extends over 17 amino acids. The germline gives CDR1 MGHRA, CDR2 YSYEKL. The CDR3 here is CASSQEFQGGPLDTQYF. Written as DNA, the CDR3 is TGCGCCAGCAGCCAAGAATTTCAAGGGGGTCCCCTGGATACGCAGTATTTT.

This clonotype showed up many times. This sequence joins TRBV28 and TRBJ2-2; D could derive from TRBD1 or TRBD2 (5 bases each). Between the trimmed V and J ends, which lost 6 bases and 4 bases, there was a span of 12 bases. The CDR3 totals 14 residues. Germline-derived CDR1 and CDR2 are MDHEN and SYDVKM. This chain's CDR3 is CASSLLGVTGELFF. As DNA, the CDR3 is TGTGCCAGCAGCTTGCTGGGGGTCACCGGGGAGCTGTTTTTT.

The sample holds many counts of this clonotype. The chain carries TRBV28 and TRBJ1-2, with D maybe TRBD1 (5 bases). The CDR3 is 14 amino acids. CDR1 and CDR2 (germline): MDHEN, SYDVKM. V dropped 4 bases and J dropped 8 bases, with 17 bases sitting between them. The CDR3 DNA follows: TGTGCCAGCAGTTCCCTGGGAGGGGTTGGAGGCTACACCTTC. Encoded protein: CASSSLGGVGGYTF.

This clonotype was seen ten or more times. The chain couples TRBV20-1 to TRBJ2-7; D is uncertain. Between the trimmed V and J ends, which lost 4 bases and 1 base, there was a span of 20 bases. This CDR3 comprises 16 residues. Germline lookup yields CDR1 DFQATT and CDR2 SNEGSKA (reference sequence). CDR3 region: CSAIYPGPTFSYEQYF. CDR3 DNA: TGCAGTGCTATCTACCCGGGTCCCACCTTTTCCTACGAGCAGTACTTC.